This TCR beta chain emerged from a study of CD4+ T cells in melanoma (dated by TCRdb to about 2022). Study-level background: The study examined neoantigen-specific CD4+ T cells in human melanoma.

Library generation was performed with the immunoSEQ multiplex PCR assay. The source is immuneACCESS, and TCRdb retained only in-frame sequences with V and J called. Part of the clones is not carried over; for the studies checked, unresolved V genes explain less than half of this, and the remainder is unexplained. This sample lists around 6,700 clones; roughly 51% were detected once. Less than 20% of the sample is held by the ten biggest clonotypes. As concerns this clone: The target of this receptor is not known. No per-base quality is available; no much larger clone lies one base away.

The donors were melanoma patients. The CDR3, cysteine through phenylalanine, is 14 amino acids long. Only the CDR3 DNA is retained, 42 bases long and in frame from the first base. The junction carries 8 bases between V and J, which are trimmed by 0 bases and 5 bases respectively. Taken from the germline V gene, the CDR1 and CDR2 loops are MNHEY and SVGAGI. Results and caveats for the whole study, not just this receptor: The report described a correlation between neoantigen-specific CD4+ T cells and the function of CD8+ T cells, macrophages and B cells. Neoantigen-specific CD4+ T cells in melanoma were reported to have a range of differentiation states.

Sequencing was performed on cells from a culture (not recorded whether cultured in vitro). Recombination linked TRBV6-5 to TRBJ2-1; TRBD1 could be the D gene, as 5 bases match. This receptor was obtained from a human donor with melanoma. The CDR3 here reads CASSYSARDNEQFF. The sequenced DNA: TGTGCCAGCAGTTACTCGGCCAGGGACAATGAGCAGTTCTTC.